Listed below are T cell receptor beta chains from one sample, sequenced in a study of blood T cell repertoires in COVID-19. Assay used: immunoSEQ multiplex PCR; TCRdb lists only in-frame clones, some missing. There are fewer than 75,000 clones in the sample; around 79% occur only once, and about 3.5% lies in the top ten. Sequenced material: peripheral blood. The receptors stem from a man aged 55 to 70 with acute or convalescent COVID-19. The CDR3 runs from the conserved cysteine through the conserved F or W. D genes are given only for firm matches. Clone size is shown for a subset of rows, as once, few, many or a class of expanded clone.

>-|TRBJ2-2|-|TRBV7-8
CASSWGGKDTGELFF
TGTGCCAGCTCCTGGGGGGGCAAAGACACCGGGGAGCTGTTTTTT
>-|TRBJ1-3|-|TRBV18
CASSKGAVGSGNTIYF
TGTGCCAGCTCAAAGGGAGCAGTTGGCTCTGGAAACACCATATATTTT
>-|TRBJ1-2|-|TRBV5-4
CASSLRGANYGYTF
TGTGCCAGCAGCTTGCGGGGAGCTAACTATGGCTACACCTTC
>-|TRBJ1-1|once|TRBV14
CASRRDRSGIAFF
TGTGCCAGCAGGCGCGACAGGTCCGGTATCGCTTTCTTT
>TRBD1|TRBJ1-2|-|TRBV29-1
CSVVGQGDYGYTF
TGCAGCGTTGTAGGGCAGGGGGATTATGGCTACACCTTC
>-|TRBJ1-1|-|TRBV2
CASMATGNTEAFF
TGTGCCAGCATGGCAACGGGGAACACTGAAGCTTTCTTT
>-|TRBJ1-1|-|TRBV7-2
CASSLAGQAFF
TGTGCCAGCAGCTTAGCGGGGCAAGCTTTCTTT
>-|TRBJ1-4|-|TRBV5-4
CASSLQNSNEKLFF
TGTGCCAGCAGCTTGCAAAATTCTAATGAAAAACTGTTTTTT
>TRBD2|TRBJ2-7|-|TRBV6-6
CASSSRTSGDYEQYF
TGTGCCAGCAGTTCCCGGACTAGCGGGGACTACGAGCAGTACTTC
>-|TRBJ1-4|once|TRBV6-1
CASSERGFNEKLFF
TGTGCCAGCAGTGAGAGGGGGTTTAATGAAAAACTGTTTTTT
>TRBD2|TRBJ2-5|-|TRBV4-1
CASSQRMAGGPPQETQYF
TGCGCCAGCAGTCAAAGGATGGCGGGGGGGCCCCCCCAAGAGACCCAGTACTTC
>-|TRBJ1-1|-|TRBV28
CASSLPGGDTEAFF
TGTGCCAGCAGTCTCCCCGGAGGGGACACTGAAGCTTTCTTT
>-|TRBJ1-2|-|TRBV19
CASSPQQRYYGYTF
TGTGCCAGTAGCCCCCAGCAGCGATACTATGGCTACACCTTC
>-|TRBJ2-5|-|TRBV5-5
CASSQSGHAQETQYF
TGTGCCAGCAGCCAGTCGGGACACGCACAAGAGACCCAGTACTTC
>-|TRBJ2-3|-|TRBV12-3/TRBV12-4
CASSPRLQDTQYF
TGTGCCAGCAGTCCCCGACTGCAAGATACGCAGTATTTT
>-|TRBJ2-2|few|TRBV6-5
CASSATGPGELFF
TGTGCCAGCAGCGCAACAGGGCCCGGGGAGCTGTTTTTT
>-|TRBJ1-2|-|TRBV5-6
CASSFGDSNYGYTF
TGTGCCAGCAGCTTCGGGGACTCTAACTATGGCTACACCTTC
>-|TRBJ1-3|-|TRBV5-5
CASSFEGTSGNTIYF
TGTGCCAGCAGCTTCGAAGGGACTTCTGGAAACACCATATATTTT